This TCR beta chain was observed in a study of cytomegalovirus exposure and HLA in healthy donors. Study-wide findings and caveats: As was reported, the classifier diagnosed cytomegalovirus status with high specificity and sensitivity. Most TCR sequences showed up rarely, but some public TCRs showed up in many donors. Cytomegalovirus-associated TCR beta chains were listed, numbering 164.

The V end lost 4 bases, the J end lost 6 bases, and 17 bases lay between the germline ends. CDR1 SGHNT and CDR2 YYREEE come from the germline V gene (reference sequence). This CDR3 spans 15 amino acids. Some clones are missing from TCRdb's copy, which holds only in-frame ones; the method was immunoSEQ multiplex PCR. The sample records 150,000 or so clones, about 90% being singletons. A word on this clone: Its antigen is still unknown.

The rearrangement joins TRBV5-4 to TRBJ2-1, with D tentatively TRBD2 (5 bases). The receptor comes from a woman under 40 in good health and CMV-seropositive. The sample was PBMCs. The CDR3 here is CASSGGPKDGNEQFF. The CDR3 DNA is TGTGCCAGCAGCGGCGGGCCCAAGGATGGCAATGAGCAGTTCTTC. The full variable domain, with the rest looked up from reference TRBV5-4 and TRBJ2-1, is ETGVTQSPTHLIKTRGQQVTLRCSSQSGHNTVSWYQQALGQGPQFIFQYYREEENGRGNFPPRFSGLQFPNYSSELNVNALELDDSALYLCASSGGPKDGNEQFFGPGTRLTVL.